One and the same sample provided the 22 T cell receptor beta chains below, sequenced in a study of blood T cell repertoires in COVID-19. Sequencing was performed with immunoSEQ multiplex PCR; in TCRdb, only in-frame clones are kept and a portion is missing. The table shows about 420,000 clones, with 80% to 90% occurring only once. What was sequenced was peripheral blood. The receptors derive from a man between 18 and 35 years old with COVID-19, enrolled during active disease.

This chain links TRBV7-9 with TRBJ2-3; 9 bases match TRBD2. The CDR3 runs to 15 residues. The trim removed 7 bases at V and 0 bases at J, leaving 5 bases unmatched. Germline V lookup: CDR1 SEHNR, CDR2 FQNEAQ (reference sequence). The CDR3 sequence: CASTVSGGSTDTQYF. CDR3 DNA: TGTGCCAGCACCGTTAGCGGGGGTAGCACAGATACGCAGTATTTT.

The sample holds one count of this clone. This chain uses TRBV5-1 with TRBJ2-7; the match to TRBD2 covers 8 bases. The length of the CDR3 is 15 residues. Germline CDR1 SGHRS, CDR2 YFSETQ. Losses at the gene ends were 5 bases for V and 6 bases for J; bases not matched to a gene: 13. CDR3 sequence: CASSRGLDWGLEQYF. The CDR3 region has the DNA TGCGCCAGCAGTCGGGGACTAGATTGGGGCCTCGAGCAGTACTTC.

The chain combines TRBV5-1 with TRBJ2-7, with 7 bases identical to TRBD1. CDR1 SGHRS and CDR2 YFSETQ come from the germline V gene. The CDR3 runs 16 residues. The junction had 9 bases not matched to a gene; V was cut back by 1 base and J by 2 bases. CDR3 protein: CASSLHGDRDTYEQYF. Written as DNA, the CDR3 is TGCGCCAGCAGCTTGCACGGAGACAGGGATACCTACGAGCAGTACTTC.

The chain recombines TRBV4-2 with TRBJ1-4, with TRBD1 matching 7 bases. The germline V gene encodes CDR1 LGHNA and CDR2 YNFKEQ. This CDR3 contains 16 residues. Trimming cost V 6 bases and J 4 bases; bases outside gene matches: 11. Here the CDR3 reads CASSPKENRGNEKLFF. The CDR3 DNA sequence: TGTGCCAGCAGTCCAAAAGAGAACAGGGGTAATGAAAAACTGTTTTTT.

This clone was found a few times. CDR3 nucleotide sequence: TGTGCCAGCAGCCCCTCGGGGCTAGCGGCAAATGAGCAGTTCTTC. As protein: CASSPSGLAANEQFF. The chain links TRBV6-4 to TRBJ2-1; TRBD2 matches 7 bases. This CDR3 has 15 amino acids. With V trimmed by 6 bases and J by 7 bases, 12 bases remained unmatched. Germline lookup yields CDR1 MRHNA and CDR2 SNTAGT.

The chain carries TRBV6-5 and TRBJ2-7, with TRBD1 identical over 7 bases. CDR1 and CDR2 (germline): MNHEY, SVGAGI. V was pared by 2 bases and J by 0 bases, with 1 base of the junction left unmatched. There are 14 residues in the CDR3. The DNA of the CDR3 is TGTGCCAGCAGTTACCGGGACAGCTCCTACGAGCAGTACTTC. Translating gives CASSYRDSSYEQYF.

The J gene is TRBJ2-1, the V gene TRBV23-1, with 10 bases fitting TRBD2. TRBV23-1 is identified as an open reading frame with a role that is uncertain. This CDR3 spans 16 amino acids. The ends lost 6 bases at V and 2 bases at J; junction bases unmatched: 7. As DNA, the CDR3 is TGCGCCAGCAGCCAGGTACTAGCGGGGCCCTACAATGAGCAGTTCTTC. Residues: CASSQVLAGPYNEQFF.

The rearrangement uses TRBV7-8 and TRBJ2-7; 13 bases agree with TRBD2. The V gene end was trimmed by 7 bases and the J gene end by 7 bases; junction bases not matched to a gene: 7. The germline V gene has CDR1 SGHVS and CDR2 FQNEAQ. This CDR3 is 14 amino acids long. The CDR3 nucleotides are TGTGCCAGCATGATGACTAGCGGGAGGAAAGAGCAGTACTTC. Translation: CASMMTSGRKEQYF.

The chain has TRBV6-1 and TRBJ2-2; possibly TRBD2 for D (5 bases). CDR3 length: 16 amino acids. Trimming pared 0 bases from V and 0 bases from J, leaving 8 bases between. Germline V gene data show CDR1 as MNHNS and CDR2 as SASEGT. The DNA for the CDR3 is TGTGCCAGCAGTGAAGCCTCGGGGACGAACACCGGGGAGCTGTTTTTT. This gives the protein CASSEASGTNTGELFF.

This chain joins TRBV6-5 and TRBJ2-2, with 8 nucleotides matching TRBD1. The CDR3 runs 15 residues. J lost 2 bases, V lost 9 bases, and 8 bases had no gene match. CDR1 is MNHEY and CDR2 is SVGAGI in the germline V gene. The CDR3 coding sequence is TGTGCCAGGGCCCCCGGGACAGGAAACACCGGGGAGCTGTTTTTT. This translates into CARAPGTGNTGELFF.

This sequence joins TRBV15 and TRBJ1-1; TRBD1 aligns across 8 bases. Germline-derived CDR1 and CDR2 are LNHNV and YYDKDF (reference sequence). The CDR3 runs to 17 residues. V was pared by 0 bases and J by 6 bases, with 12 bases of the junction left unmatched. CDR3 sequence reads: CATSRERGAQGAAEAFF. The CDR3 nucleotides read TGTGCCACCAGCAGAGAGAGGGGGGCTCAGGGGGCTGCTGAAGCTTTCTTT.

The chain joins TRBV5-8 to TRBJ2-1; 13 bases match TRBD2. V gave up 3 bases and J gave up 1 base; unmatched junction bases: 10. Germline V gene sequence: CDR1 SGHTS, CDR2 YDEGEE. The CDR3 spans 19 residues. CDR3 region: CASSYLTSGGAYSYNEQFF. CDR3 sequence (DNA): TGTGCCAGCAGCTATCTAACTAGCGGGGGGGCCTATTCCTACAATGAGCAGTTCTTC.

V is TRBV6-1 and J is TRBJ1-5; 11 nucleotides match TRBD1. The CDR3 length is 15 residues. Germline V gene sequence: CDR1 MNHNS, CDR2 SASEGT. V shed 0 bases, J shed 6 bases, and the junction held 1 base outside the gene matches. The CDR3 nucleotides read TGTGCCAGCAGTGAAGCCGGGACAGGGGGTCAGCCCCAGCATTTT. Translated: CASSEAGTGGQPQHF.

This clone was recorded a few times. The chain is built from TRBV5-5 and TRBJ2-2, with TRBD2 as a possible D gene (6 bases). Deletions cut 1 base from V and 4 bases from J, with 11 bases between. The CDR3 length is 15 residues. Germline CDR1 is SGHKS and CDR2 is YYEKEE (reference sequence). This CDR3 reads CASSLKLAVTGELFF. The CDR3, as DNA: TGTGCCAGCAGCTTGAAACTAGCAGTCACCGGGGAGCTGTTTTTT.

CDR3 in DNA: TGTGCCAGCTCACAGCAGGGGGCGGACGAAAAACTGTTTTTT. This codes for CASSQQGADEKLFF. The rearrangement uses TRBV18 and TRBJ1-4, with 8 bases aligning to TRBD1. Germline V gene lookup returns CDR1 KGHSH and CDR2 LQKENI. J gave up 8 bases and V 4 bases, and 6 bases lay outside the gene matches. The CDR3 has 14 residues.

The chain uses TRBV19 and TRBJ2-7, with D uncertain. Trimming cost V 2 bases and J 4 bases, with 9 bases left between them. The CDR3 runs to 13 residues. The germline V gene has CDR1 LNHDA and CDR2 SQIVND (reference sequence). The CDR3 sequence: CASSISSGYEQYF. The CDR3 DNA is TGTGCCAGTAGTATATCTTCGGGTTACGAGCAGTACTTC. The whole variable domain, filled in from reference TRBV19 and TRBJ2-7, reads DGGITQSPKYLFRKEGQNVTLSCEQNLNHDAMYWYRQDPGQGLRLIYYSQIVNDFQKGDIAEGYSVSREKKESFPLTVTSAQKNPTAFYLCASSISSGYEQYFGPGTRLTVT.

This chain connects TRBV9 to TRBJ1-6; TRBD1 aligns across 9 bases. This CDR3 spans 17 amino acids. V was pared by 3 bases and J by 1 base, with 5 bases of the junction left unmatched. CDR1 is SGDLS and CDR2 is YYNGEE in the germline V gene. CDR3 residues: CASSGGTGLSYNSPLHF. The CDR3 coding sequence is TGTGCCAGCAGCGGCGGGACAGGGTTGTCCTATAATTCACCCCTCCACTTT.

The genes are TRBV18 and TRBJ2-6; D is unclear. The CDR3 spans 14 residues. Trimming shortened V by 5 bases and J by 0 bases, and 5 bases separated the two germline ends. Germline CDR1 KGHSH, CDR2 LQKENI. The CDR3 region has the DNA TGTGCCAGCTCAGGCAACTCTGGGGCCAACGTCCTGACTTTC. Translation gives CASSGNSGANVLTF.

This clone was picked up one time. The V call is TRBV3-1 (or the pseudogene TRBV3-2), the J call TRBJ2-5; maybe TRBD2 (5 bases). V lost 1 base to trimming and J lost 5 bases, with 11 bases between them. CDR3 length: 14 residues. The germline gives CDR1 LGHDT, CDR2 YNNKEL (reference sequence). The CDR3 region is CASSQVGSTETQYF. The CDR3 DNA reads as TGTGCCAGCAGCCAAGTGGGGAGTACGGAGACCCAGTACTTC.

This chain joins TRBV5-8 and TRBJ2-7; 7 nucleotides line up with TRBD1. The V gene's germline CDR1 is SGHTS and CDR2 YDEGEE. With 4 bases clipped from V and 5 bases from J, the junction kept 3 bases outside the gene matches. The CDR3 sequence is 12 residues long. DNA of the CDR3: TGTGCCAGCAGCGGGGACAGAAACGAGCAGTACTTC. Translating it yields CASSGDRNEQYF. Full variable domain (missing parts from reference TRBV5-8 and TRBJ2-7): EAGVTQSPTHLIKTRGQQATLRCSPISGHTSVYWYQQALGLGLQFLLWYDEGEERNRGNFPPRFSGRQFPNYSSELNVNALELEDSALYLCASSGDRNEQYFGPGTRLTVT.

This clone was detected only a few times. The rearrangement joins TRBV4-1 to TRBJ1-6; possibly TRBD1 for D (5 bases). V gave up 0 bases and J gave up 10 bases, with 7 bases separating them. The CDR3 loop spans 13 amino acids. Germline assignment: CDR1 MGHRA and CDR2 YSYEKL. This CDR3 is CASSQDRGSPLHF. CDR3 nucleotide sequence: TGCGCCAGCAGCCAAGATCGGGGGTCACCCCTCCACTTT.

V is TRBV5-1 and J is TRBJ2-1; 7 positions agree with TRBD2. Germline CDR1 is SGHRS and CDR2 is YFSETQ. CDR3 length: 15 amino acids. The trim removed 0 bases at V and 4 bases at J, leaving 4 bases unmatched. This chain's CDR3 is CASSLETSPYNEQFF. The CDR3 DNA reads TGCGCCAGCAGCTTGGAGACTAGCCCTTACAATGAGCAGTTCTTC.